This TCR beta chain was obtained from a study of shared clonotypes between healthy human individuals. Findings and limits, study-wide: Tissue TCR repertoires likely differ from these blood-only repertoires.

Libraries were prepared by immunoSEQ multiplex PCR; TCRdb keeps only in-frame clonotypes and omits some of them. This table holds around 500,000 clones, 79% found once. The CDR3 has 14 residues. Germline V gives CDR1 SGHTA, CDR2 FQGTGA. Trimming cost V 5 bases and J 4 bases; bases outside gene matches: 4. In the case of this clone: The antigen is undetermined. This may come from a read error, since a much larger clone is one base off.

The gene calls are TRBV7-3 and TRBJ2-5; TRBD2 matches at 10 bases. The source of this sequence is a woman in her thirties or forties in good health. Some clones in this sample may be carry-over from other donors' samples. Sample: PBMCs. The CDR3 reads CASSPRTSGETQYF. The CDR3 nucleotides read TGTGCCAGCAGCCCCAGGACTAGCGGAGAGACCCAGTACTTC.